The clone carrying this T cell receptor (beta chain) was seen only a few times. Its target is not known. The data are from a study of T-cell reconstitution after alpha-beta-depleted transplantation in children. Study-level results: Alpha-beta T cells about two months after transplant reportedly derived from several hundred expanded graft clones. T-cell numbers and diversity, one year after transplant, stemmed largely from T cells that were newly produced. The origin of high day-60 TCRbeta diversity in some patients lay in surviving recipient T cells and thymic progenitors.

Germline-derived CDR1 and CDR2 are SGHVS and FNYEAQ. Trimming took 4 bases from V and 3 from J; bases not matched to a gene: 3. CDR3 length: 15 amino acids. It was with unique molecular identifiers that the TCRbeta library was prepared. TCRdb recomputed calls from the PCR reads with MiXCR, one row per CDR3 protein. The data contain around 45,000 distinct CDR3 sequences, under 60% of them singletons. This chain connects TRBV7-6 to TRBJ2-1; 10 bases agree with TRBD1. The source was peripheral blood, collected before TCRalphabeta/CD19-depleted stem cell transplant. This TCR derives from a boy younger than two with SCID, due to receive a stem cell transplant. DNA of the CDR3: TGTGCCAGCAGCTCATGGGACAGGGGCTACAATGAGCAGTTCTTC. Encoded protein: CASSSWDRGYNEQFF.